The rows below give T cell receptor beta chains drawn from one sample of a study of cytomegalovirus exposure and HLA in healthy donors. Produced via immunoSEQ multiplex PCR; TCRdb's table is partial and in-frame only. The table lists about 120,000 clones, less than 90% of them singletons. The sequencing sample was made of PBMCs. The receptors stem from a man aged 18 to 29 in good health and CMV-seropositive. CDR3s include the opening cysteine and the closing phenylalanine or tryptophan. A D gene is named only where the DNA matches it firmly. Some rows have no size entry. The others give once, few or many, or a class for an expanded clone.

D gene,J gene,CDR3 length,V gene,clone size,CDR3 protein,CDR3 DNA
-,TRBJ1-2,14,TRBV6-5,-,CASNKRSGTYGYTF,TGTGCCAGCAACAAGAGGTCCGGGACATATGGCTACACCTTC
-,TRBJ2-7,15,TRBV9,-,CASSVGRGTSYEQYF,TGTGCCAGCAGCGTAGGTCGGGGGACCTCCTACGAGCAGTACTTC
-,TRBJ1-2,11,TRBV29-1,-,CSVAGNYGYTF,TGCAGCGTTGCCGGGAACTATGGCTACACCTTC
-,TRBJ1-6,13,TRBV27,-,CASSLAGGSPLHF,TGTGCCAGCAGTTTAGCCGGAGGATCACCCCTCCACTTT
-,TRBJ2-7,13,TRBV9,-,CASSAPSAYEQYF,TGTGCCAGCAGCGCGCCCTCGGCCTACGAGCAGTACTTC
TRBD1,TRBJ1-1,16,TRBV5-8,-,CASSLGQGRRFTEAFF,TGTGCCAGCAGCTTAGGACAGGGGCGCAGGTTTACTGAAGCTTTCTTT
TRBD1,TRBJ1-6,14,TRBV7-3,-,CASSSGQGLSPLHF,TGTGCCAGCAGCTCCGGACAGGGTCTTTCACCCCTCCACTTT
TRBD2,TRBJ2-7,15,TRBV18,-,CASSPGLAGVDEQYF,TGTGCCAGCTCACCAGGACTAGCGGGGGTCGACGAGCAGTACTTC
-,TRBJ2-6,15,TRBV6-1,few,CASSEQGSGANVLTF,TGTGCCAGCAGTGAACAGGGATCTGGGGCCAACGTCCTGACTTTC
TRBD2,TRBJ2-7,12,TRBV4-1,-,CASSLAGVEQYF,TGCGCCAGCAGCCTTGCGGGGGTGGAGCAGTACTTC
-,TRBJ2-3,15,TRBV7-8,few,CASSLGEVSTDTQYF,TGTGCCAGCAGCTTAGGCGAGGTGAGCACAGATACGCAGTATTTT
TRBD2,TRBJ2-2,17,TRBV7-2,-,CASSSPRGGLNTGELFF,TGTGCCAGCAGTTCCCCGCGGGGGGGCCTTAACACCGGGGAGCTGTTTTTT
-,TRBJ2-7,14,TRBV5-1,-,CASSAKTGGYEQYF,TGCGCCAGCAGCGCGAAGACAGGAGGTTACGAGCAGTACTTC
-,TRBJ1-1,14,TRBV7-9,few,CASSLGGWGTEAFF,TGTGCCAGCAGCTTAGGGGGCTGGGGCACTGAAGCTTTCTTT
-,TRBJ1-6,12,TRBV5-4,-,CASSPGTLPLHF,TGTGCCAGCAGCCCGGGGACTCTTCCCCTCCACTTT
-,TRBJ2-5,16,TRBV5-1,once,CASSLGARGFGETQYF,TGCGCCAGCAGCTTGGGGGCCAGGGGATTCGGAGAGACCCAGTACTTC
-,TRBJ1-5,15,TRBV4-1,-,CASSQGEGAVQPQHF,TGCGCCAGCAGCCAAGGTGAAGGGGCGGTCCAGCCCCAGCATTTT
-,TRBJ2-7,13,TRBV27,-,CASQGVIGGEQYF,TGTGCCAGCCAAGGGGTTATCGGGGGAGAGCAGTACTTC
-,TRBJ1-4,16,TRBV6-1,-,CASSEYPLGANEKLFF,TGTGCCAGCAGTGAATACCCTCTGGGAGCTAATGAAAAACTGTTTTTT
-,TRBJ1-6,16,TRBV10-3,-,CAISARGPSYNSPLHF,TGTGCCATCAGTGCAAGAGGGCCCTCCTATAATTCACCCCTCCACTTT
-,TRBJ2-7,13,TRBV19,-,CASSIGLAYEQYF,TGTGCCAGTAGTATAGGGTTAGCCTACGAGCAGTACTTC
TRBD1,TRBJ1-2,15,TRBV5-1,-,CASSFTGQGTDGYTF,TGCGCCAGCAGCTTCACGGGACAGGGGACGGATGGCTACACCTTC